This T cell receptor beta chain was obtained from a study of shared clonotypes between healthy human individuals (dated by TCRdb to the early 2020s). General notes on the study: Two women and three men aged 18 to 49 years were included in the cohort. For each donor, CD4 naive and CD4 memory were each given three plates, CD8 naive was given two plates, and CD8 memory was given one plate. To estimate repertoire size and how much clonotype sharing occurs between individuals, the study deeply sequenced the blood TCR repertoires of about five healthy adults. Libraries were prepared and TCR repertoires were sequenced by different laboratories using diverse techniques, in order to increase sequencing depth and limit assay-specific biases. Per donor, leukapheresis produced somewhere between about 0.94 and 9 billion PBMCs. Study-wide conclusions, independent of this receptor: Estimated clonotype richness was generally larger for naive than for memory subsets. Rarefaction of sorted-subset datasets indicated incomplete sequencing despite the large sequencing depth. The genetic and exposure-history diversity represented was limited by the small number of donors. Based on pairwise subsampling, the degree of clonotype sharing among donors was expected to be affected by sequencing depth. Sampling was limited to blood, and TCR repertoires in tissue likely differ from TCR repertoires in blood. Compared with non-shared clonotypes, the clonotypes found in all four sorted-subset donors had higher generation probabilities. Across a handful of donors, roughly 5% of naive CD4, around 3.3% of naive CD8, under 2.5% of memory CD4, and 0.4% to 0.45% of memory CD8 clonotypes were shared.

For the CD8 naive samples, CD45RO-negative cells were positively selected for CCR7, yielding a CD45RA+CCR7+ population from which TemRA cells were excluded. Healthy HIV-negative adults with no recently reported acute infections or vaccinations were included as donors. Every donor was a Caucasian adult residing in Nashville, Tennessee, USA. Blood was obtained by leukapheresis, after which PBMCs were separated by Ficoll-Histopaque density gradient centrifugation and cryopreserved in liquid nitrogen vapor phase. Analytical flow cytometry was used to check the purity and quantity of each magnetically sorted T cell population. From each sorted fraction, genomic DNA was isolated and quantified by UV absorbance on a Nanodrop 2000c. A word on this clone: Its antigen is still unknown. Base qualities were left out, and no much larger clone turns up one base away.

From the cysteine up to the phenylalanine, the CDR3 has a length of 14 residues. CDR3 DNA is the only sequence kept; it has 42 bases, read in frame from the first base. In the germline V gene, CDR1 corresponds to SGHVS and CDR2 to FNYEAQ. V is pared back by 1 base and J by 3 bases, with 9 bases lying between the germline termini. TCR CDR3 regions were amplified from genomic DNA by multiplex PCR using the deep immunoSEQ assay. Extracted genomic DNA from each cell subset was spread evenly across all wells of several immunoSEQ 96-well plates, with each plate serving as a replicate. For sorted subsets, around 0.2 ug genomic DNA, equal to approximately 30,000 T cell genomes, was loaded into each replicate PCR. The purified libraries were quantified using a Qubit 3.0 fluorometer, sized with a Bioanalyzer 2100, and then quantified again using the KAPA Library Quantification kit. A separate single-read 150-cycle Illumina NextSeq 550 flow cell was used to sequence each immunoSEQ 96-well plate. In the original analysis: The immunoSEQ output contained only junctional sequences without quality scores, so filtering could not match that applied to full-length reads. Sequences were annotated with PyIR, a Python wrapper for IgBLAST v1.9, using IMGT germline references to assign V/J genes and CDR3. Reads with weak V/J assignments (E-value above 1e-6), missing CDR3, stop codons, out-of-frame junctions, or ambiguous translated residues were removed. V3J clonotypes were defined as sequences sharing an identical inferred V gene, J gene, and CDR3 amino acid sequence. The percentage overlap between two repertoires was calculated by dividing the number of shared unique clonotypes by the size of the smaller repertoire. Richness of each repertoire was evaluated using RTK rarefaction, the Chao1 estimator, and Recon v2.1 estimates of unobserved clonotypes. Generation probabilities for all TCRbeta clonotypes obtained by the gDNA method from a handful of donors were computed using OLGA. TCRdb obtained this table from immuneACCESS and retained in-frame rearrangements with V and J assigned. These tables miss some clones; where compared with another copy, unresolved V genes account for less than half of the shortfall, and the remainder is unexplained. V, J and clone size reflect that table, while D and trimming were determined from the DNA. The sample table shows around 2,000,000 clones, and roughly 95% are seen once. The ten largest clonotypes hold roughly 1% of the sample.

Sequencing used naive CD8+ T cells sorted from blood. The cell subset or site label, as the study defines it: CD45RA+CCR7+. The rearranged segments are TRBV7-6 and TRBJ1-2; too little of a D gene remains to name it. This clonotype originated in a man aged 18 to 30 in good health. At the DNA level, the sequence is TGTGCCAGCAGCTTAGAAGCAGAAGACTATGGCTACACCTTC. It encodes CASSLEAEDYGYTF.